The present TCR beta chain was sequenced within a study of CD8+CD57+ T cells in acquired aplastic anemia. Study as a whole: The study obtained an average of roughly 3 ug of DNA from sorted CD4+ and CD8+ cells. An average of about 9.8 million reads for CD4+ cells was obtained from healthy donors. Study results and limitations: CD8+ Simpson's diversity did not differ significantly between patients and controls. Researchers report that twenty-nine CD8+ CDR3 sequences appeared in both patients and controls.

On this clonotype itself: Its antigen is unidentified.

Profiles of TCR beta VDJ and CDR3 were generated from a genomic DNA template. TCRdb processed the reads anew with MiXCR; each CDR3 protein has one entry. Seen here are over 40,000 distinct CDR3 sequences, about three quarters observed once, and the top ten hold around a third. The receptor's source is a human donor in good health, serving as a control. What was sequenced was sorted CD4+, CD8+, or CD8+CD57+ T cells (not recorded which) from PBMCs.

This chain's CDR3 is CASSASSTETQYF. For the CDR3, the DNA is TGTGCCAGCAGCGCTAGCTCTACAGAGACCCAGTACTTC. This chain joins TRBV7-9 and TRBJ2-5, with D tentatively TRBD2 (5 bases). Trimming pared 5 bases from V and 4 bases from J, leaving 11 bases between. The CDR3 totals 13 residues. CDR1 and CDR2 (germline): SEHNR, FQNEAQ (reference sequence).